Described below is a single TCR beta chain sequence and its context. These data originate in a study of blood T cell repertoires in COVID-19. Overall study context: Samples representing acute and convalescent COVID-19 were sourced from the United States, Italy and Spain. Sample material is recorded as cDNA or gDNA derived from T cells, B-cell-depleted T cells, or PBMCs.

TCRdb's table, derived via immunoSEQ multiplex PCR, lists solely in-frame clones and lacks some. The sample includes 200,000 to 300,000 clones, under 90% of them seen just once. The CDR3 loop spans 12 amino acids. Germline V gene sequence: CDR1 MGHRA, CDR2 YSYEKL. V lost 1 base to trimming and J lost 10 bases, with 8 bases between them. Material for sequencing was PBMCs or T cells enriched from blood (not recorded which). The clonotype was recovered from a woman aged 25 to 39 with acute COVID-19. The chain carries TRBV4-1 and TRBJ2-1; D gene unclear. CDR3 in amino acids: CASSQGANEQFF. Written as DNA, the CDR3 is TGCGCCAGCAGCCAAGGGGCTAACGAGCAGTTCTTC.